Detailed here is one T cell receptor (beta chain). Added to each PCR by spiking were synthetic TCR analog templates. This table comes from immunoSEQ multiplex PCR, and its TCRdb copy is limited to in-frame clones, with some not included. The sample records about 47,000 clones, around 80% being singletons. Time point given: pretreatment peripheral blood. The sample belongs to a study of PD-L1 blockade in urothelial cancer. The overall study: The year 2014 saw patients start atezolizumab, 1,200 mg intravenously every 3 weeks. Typically, measured as a median, blood samples had 110,000 to 150,000 T cells. Study patients had been treated with 0 to 3 previous chemotherapy regimens.

CDR3 length: 15 amino acids. Per the germline V gene, CDR1 is SNHLY and CDR2 is FYNNEI. Trimming took 4 bases from V and 7 from J; bases not matched to a gene: 8. The chain joins TRBV2 to TRBJ2-5, with 11 bases matching TRBD2. Source: PBMCs, taken around atezolizumab (anti-PD-L1) treatment. This TCR was sampled from a man between 60 and 70 years old with urothelial cancer. Written as DNA, the CDR3 is TGTGCCAGCAGTGCAGCGTCGCTAGCGGGAGGGACCCAGTACTTC. Translated, it gives CASSAASLAGGTQYF.